These 6 T cell receptor beta chains were sequenced from one sample in a study of cytomegalovirus exposure and HLA in healthy donors. PCR primers comprised 60 Vbeta and 13 Jbeta primers. Only in-frame clones appear in the TCRdb table, and some are missing; sequencing was by immunoSEQ multiplex PCR. The table includes around 100,000 clones, approximately 82% detected once. The source material was PBMCs. These receptors were obtained from a man aged 25-45 years in good health and CMV-seropositive.

The rearrangement links TRBV9 to TRBJ2-4, with D perhaps matching TRBD2 (5 bases). The CDR3 covers 15 residues. Germline V gene sequence: CDR1 SGDLS, CDR2 YYNGEE. V dropped 0 bases and J dropped 0 bases, with 7 bases sitting between them. CDR3 DNA: TGTGCCAGCAGCGTAGGCGGACTAGCCAAAAACATTCAGTACTTC. It is translated as CASSVGGLAKNIQYF.

The CDR3 DNA reads TGTGCCAGCAGCCCCGGGACTAGCGGGAGGGGGGAGACCCAGTACTTC. Protein product: CASSPGTSGRGETQYF. V is TRBV5-4 and J is TRBJ2-5, with 16 bases lining up with TRBD2. V trimming: 4 bases; J trimming: 5 bases; junction bases outside the gene matches: 5. The length of the CDR3 is 16 residues. Germline V gene data show CDR1 as SGHNT and CDR2 as YYREEE (reference sequence). The whole variable domain, filled in from reference TRBV5-4 and TRBJ2-5, reads ETGVTQSPTHLIKTRGQQVTLRCSSQSGHNTVSWYQQALGQGPQFIFQYYREEENGRGNFPPRFSGLQFPNYSSELNVNALELDDSALYLCASSPGTSGRGETQYFGPGTRLLVL.

The chain recombines TRBV6-1 with TRBJ1-5, with 8 bases aligning to TRBD1. Losses at the gene ends were 4 bases for V and 7 bases for J; bases not matched to a gene: 6. The CDR3 has 14 amino acids. Looked up from germline, CDR1 is MNHNS and CDR2 is SASEGT. CDR3 in amino acids: CASSGRTGKQPQHF. CDR3 nucleotides: TGTGCCAGCAGTGGGCGGACAGGGAAGCAGCCCCAGCATTTT.

The rearrangement links TRBV5-1 to TRBJ1-2, with TRBD1 identical over 9 bases. The CDR3 is 14 amino acids. CDR1 is SGHRS, CDR2 YFSETQ, per germline. V was pared by 0 bases and J by 6 bases, with 3 bases of the junction left unmatched. CDR3 nucleotides: TGCGCCAGCAGCTTGGAACAGGGGGCAGATGGCTACACCTTC. This sequence encodes CASSLEQGADGYTF.

This chain joins TRBV4-1 and TRBJ2-5; D remains ambiguous. Trimming removed 1 base from V and 2 bases from J, with 11 bases in between. The germline V gene encodes CDR1 MGHRA and CDR2 YSYEKL. This CDR3 is built from 15 residues. The CDR3 coding sequence is TGCGCCAGCAGCCAAGTTGTAAACAGACAAGAGACCCAGTACTTC. Translation gives CASSQVVNRQETQYF.

This chain connects TRBV7-9 to TRBJ1-4; unclear D gene. With 4 bases removed from V and 8 bases from J, the gap between germline ends came to 17 bases. Germline assignment: CDR1 SEHNR and CDR2 FQNEAQ (reference sequence). The CDR3 covers 15 residues. DNA for the CDR3: TGTGCCAGCAGCTCTAGCGGCCGGACGAAGGAAAAACTGTTTTTT. Amino acid sequence: CASSSSGRTKEKLFF.